The present T cell receptor (beta chain) was sequenced within a study of beta chain features in type 1 diabetes. Study-level findings and limits: Diminished insertions and augmented deletions at VDJ junctions characterized type 1 diabetes patients. There was a moderate but significant shortening of TCRB CDR3s in all four CD4+ subsets of Type 1 diabetes patients. Relative to healthy donors, patients appeared to have naive, central memory and Treg TCRB repertoires that were more similar.

The CDR3 extends over 15 amino acids. Trimming at V came to 3 bases and at J to 13 bases, leaving 12 bases not matched to a gene. Germline loops: CDR1 LGHNA, CDR2 YSLEER. Investigators reverse transcribed all isolated RNA, so they sequenced expressed TCRB transcripts. Naive, central memory and regulatory T cell samples averaged about 3.57 million reads. This table comes from immunoSEQ multiplex PCR, and its TCRdb copy is limited to in-frame clones, with some not included. The sample carries about 23,000 clones, 69% recorded once. As regards this clone: Its antigen is not known.

The chain is built from TRBV4-3 and TRBJ2-1; TRBD2 matches 10 bases. Sequenced: Tregs from blood. The TCR comes from a man between 18 and 35 years old with type 1 diabetes. The chain's CDR3 is CASSHLLAGRLSQFF. The DNA for the CDR3 is TGCGCCAGCAGCCATTTACTAGCGGGGCGCCTGTCTCAGTTCTTC.